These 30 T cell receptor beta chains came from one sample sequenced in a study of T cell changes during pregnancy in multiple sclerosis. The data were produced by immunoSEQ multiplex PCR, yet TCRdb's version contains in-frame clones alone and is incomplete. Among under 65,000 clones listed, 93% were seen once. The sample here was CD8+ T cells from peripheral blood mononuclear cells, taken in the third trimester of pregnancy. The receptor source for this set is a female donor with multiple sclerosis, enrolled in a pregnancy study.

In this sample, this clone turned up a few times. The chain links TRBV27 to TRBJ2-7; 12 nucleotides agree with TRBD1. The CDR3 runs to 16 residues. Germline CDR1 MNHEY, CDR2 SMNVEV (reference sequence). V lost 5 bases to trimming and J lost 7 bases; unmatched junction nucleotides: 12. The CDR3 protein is CASSALWGQGAGEQYF. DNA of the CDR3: TGTGCCAGCAGTGCACTTTGGGGACAGGGGGCCGGGGAGCAGTACTTC.

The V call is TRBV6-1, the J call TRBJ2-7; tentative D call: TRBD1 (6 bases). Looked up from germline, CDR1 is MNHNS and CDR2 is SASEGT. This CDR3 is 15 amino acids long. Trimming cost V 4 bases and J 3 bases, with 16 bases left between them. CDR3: CASSAHRDGYYEQYF. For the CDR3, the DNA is TGTGCCAGCAGTGCCCACAGGGATGGGTACTACGAGCAGTACTTC.

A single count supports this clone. CDR3 DNA sequence: TGTGCCAGCAGCGCCTCCGGGGAGAGGGATCAGCCCCAGCATTTT. Its protein is CASSASGERDQPQHF. The rearrangement uses TRBV9 and TRBJ1-5; D is undetermined. Per germline, CDR1 SGDLS and CDR2 YYNGEE. V lost 3 bases and J 5 bases, leaving 15 bases between the germline ends. The CDR3 runs 15 residues. Filled out from reference TRBV9 and TRBJ1-5, the complete variable domain reads DSGVTQTPKHLITATGQRVTLRCSPRSGDLSVYWYQQSLDQGLQFLIQYYNGEERAKGNILERFSAQQFPDLHSELNLSSLELGDSALYFCASSASGERDQPQHFGDGTRLSIL.

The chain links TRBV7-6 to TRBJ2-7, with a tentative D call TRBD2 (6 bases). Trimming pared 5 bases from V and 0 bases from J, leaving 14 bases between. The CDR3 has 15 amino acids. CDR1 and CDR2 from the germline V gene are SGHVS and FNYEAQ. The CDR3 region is CASSPPGDPSYEQYF. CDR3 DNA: TGTGCCAGCAGCCCCCCGGGGGATCCCTCCTACGAGCAGTACTTC.

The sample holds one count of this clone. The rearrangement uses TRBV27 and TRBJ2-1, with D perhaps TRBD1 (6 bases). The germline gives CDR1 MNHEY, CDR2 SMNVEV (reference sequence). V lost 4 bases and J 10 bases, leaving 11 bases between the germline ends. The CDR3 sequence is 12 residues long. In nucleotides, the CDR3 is TGTGCCAGCAGTTCGCAGGGGATAGAGCAGTTCTTC. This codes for CASSSQGIEQFF.

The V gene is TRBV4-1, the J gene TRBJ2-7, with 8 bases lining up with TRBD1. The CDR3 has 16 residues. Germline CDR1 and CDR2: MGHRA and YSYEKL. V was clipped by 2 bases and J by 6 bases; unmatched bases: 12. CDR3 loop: CASSQLVDRGIGEQYF. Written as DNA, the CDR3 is TGCGCCAGCAGCCAATTGGTCGACAGGGGTATCGGCGAGCAGTACTTC.

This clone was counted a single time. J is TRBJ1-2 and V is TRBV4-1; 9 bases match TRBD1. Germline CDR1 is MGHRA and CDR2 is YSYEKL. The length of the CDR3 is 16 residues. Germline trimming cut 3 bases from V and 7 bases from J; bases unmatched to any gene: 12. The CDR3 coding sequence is TGCGCCAGCAGCCAGGCGGGGACAGGGACTTGGGGTGGCTACACCTTC. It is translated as CASSQAGTGTWGGYTF.

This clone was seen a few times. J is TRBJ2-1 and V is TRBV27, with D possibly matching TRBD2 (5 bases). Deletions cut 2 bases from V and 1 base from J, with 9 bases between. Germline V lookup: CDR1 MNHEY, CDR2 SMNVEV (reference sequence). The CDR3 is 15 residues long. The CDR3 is CASSLAGGSYNEQFF. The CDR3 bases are TGTGCCAGCAGTTTAGCGGGTGGGTCCTACAATGAGCAGTTCTTC.

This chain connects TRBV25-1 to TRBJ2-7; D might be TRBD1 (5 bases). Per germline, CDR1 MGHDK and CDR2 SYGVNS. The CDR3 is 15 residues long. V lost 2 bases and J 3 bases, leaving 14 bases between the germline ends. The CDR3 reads CASSEGFATGYEQYF. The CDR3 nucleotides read TGTGCCAGCAGTGAAGGTTTTGCCACAGGCTACGAGCAGTACTTC.

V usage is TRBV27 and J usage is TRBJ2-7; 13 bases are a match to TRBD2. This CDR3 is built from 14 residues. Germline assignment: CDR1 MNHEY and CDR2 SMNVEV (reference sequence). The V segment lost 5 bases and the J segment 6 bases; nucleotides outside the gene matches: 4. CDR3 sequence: CASSPRTSGSEQYF. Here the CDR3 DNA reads TGTGCCAGCAGTCCACGGACTAGCGGGAGCGAGCAGTACTTC.

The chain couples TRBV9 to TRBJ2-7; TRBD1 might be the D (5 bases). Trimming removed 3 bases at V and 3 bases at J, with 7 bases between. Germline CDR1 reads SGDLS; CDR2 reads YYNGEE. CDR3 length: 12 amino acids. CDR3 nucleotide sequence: TGTGCCAGCAGCGACGACAGCTACGAGCAGTACTTC. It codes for CASSDDSYEQYF.

In nucleotides, the CDR3 is TGTGCCAGTACCCTCGGGGGGTTGGGGAATGAGCAGTTCTTC. The encoded protein is CASTLGGLGNEQFF. The chain links TRBV19 to TRBJ2-1; 7 bases match TRBD2. The CDR3 length is 14 residues. The germline V gene has CDR1 LNHDA and CDR2 SQIVND (reference sequence). With V trimmed by 7 bases and J by 7 bases, 10 bases remained unmatched.

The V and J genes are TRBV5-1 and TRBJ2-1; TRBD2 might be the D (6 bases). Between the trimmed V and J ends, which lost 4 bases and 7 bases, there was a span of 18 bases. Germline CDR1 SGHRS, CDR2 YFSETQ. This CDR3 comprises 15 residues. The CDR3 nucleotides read TGCGCCAGCAGCAATCGCGAGGAGGGTGCTAATGAGCAGTTCTTC. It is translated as CASSNREEGANEQFF.

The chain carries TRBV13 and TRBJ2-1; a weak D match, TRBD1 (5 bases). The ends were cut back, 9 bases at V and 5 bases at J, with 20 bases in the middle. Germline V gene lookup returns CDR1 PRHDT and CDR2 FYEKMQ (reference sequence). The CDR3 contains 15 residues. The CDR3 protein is CASSSPSVQDNEQFF. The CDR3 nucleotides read TGTGCCAGTTCCTCTCCCTCCGTACAGGACAATGAGCAGTTCTTC. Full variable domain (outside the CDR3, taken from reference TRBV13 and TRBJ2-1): AAGVIQSPRHLIKEKRETATLKCYPIPRHDTVYWYQQGPGQDPQFLISFYEKMQSDKGSIPDRFSAQQFSDYHSELNMSSLELGDSALYFCASSSPSVQDNEQFFGPGTRLTVL.

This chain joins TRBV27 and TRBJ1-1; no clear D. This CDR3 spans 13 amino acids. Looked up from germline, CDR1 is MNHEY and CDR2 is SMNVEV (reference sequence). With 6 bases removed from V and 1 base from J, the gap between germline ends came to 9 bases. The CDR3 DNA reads TGTGCCAGCAGGTCGACAACGAACACTGAAGCTTTCTTT. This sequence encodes CASRSTTNTEAFF.

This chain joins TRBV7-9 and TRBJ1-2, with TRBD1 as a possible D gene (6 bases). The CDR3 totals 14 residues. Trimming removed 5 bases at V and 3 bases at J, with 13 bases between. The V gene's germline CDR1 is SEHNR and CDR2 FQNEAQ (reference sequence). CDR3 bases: TGTGCCAGCAGCCTACCTGACAGGTACTATGGCTACACCTTC. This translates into CASSLPDRYYGYTF.

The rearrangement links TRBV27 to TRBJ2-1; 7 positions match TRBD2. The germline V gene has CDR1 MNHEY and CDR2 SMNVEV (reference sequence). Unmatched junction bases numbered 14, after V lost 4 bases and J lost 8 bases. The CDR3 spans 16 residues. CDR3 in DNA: TGTGCCAGCAGTTCCCGTTTTGAAGGGGAGGGCGATGAGCAGTTCTTC. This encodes CASSSRFEGEGDEQFF.

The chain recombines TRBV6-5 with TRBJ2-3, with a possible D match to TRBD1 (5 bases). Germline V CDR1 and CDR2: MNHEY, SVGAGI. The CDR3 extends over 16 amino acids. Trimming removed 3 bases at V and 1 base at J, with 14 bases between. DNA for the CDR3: TGTGCCAGCAGTTATTCTCAGGGCGCGGGCACAGATACGCAGTATTTT. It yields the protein CASSYSQGAGTDTQYF.

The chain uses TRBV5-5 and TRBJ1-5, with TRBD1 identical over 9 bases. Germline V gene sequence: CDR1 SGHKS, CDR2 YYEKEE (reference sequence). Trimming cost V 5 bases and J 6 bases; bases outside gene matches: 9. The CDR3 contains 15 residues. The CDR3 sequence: CASSFWTGEGQPQHF. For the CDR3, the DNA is TGTGCCAGCAGTTTTTGGACAGGGGAGGGTCAGCCCCAGCATTTT.

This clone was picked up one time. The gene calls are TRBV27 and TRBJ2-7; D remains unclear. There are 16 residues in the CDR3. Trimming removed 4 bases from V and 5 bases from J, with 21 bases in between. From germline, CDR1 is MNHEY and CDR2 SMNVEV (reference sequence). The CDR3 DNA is TGTGCCAGCAGTTCACCAGGTTTCGTCCGTCAGGACGAGCAGTACTTC. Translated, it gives CASSSPGFVRQDEQYF.

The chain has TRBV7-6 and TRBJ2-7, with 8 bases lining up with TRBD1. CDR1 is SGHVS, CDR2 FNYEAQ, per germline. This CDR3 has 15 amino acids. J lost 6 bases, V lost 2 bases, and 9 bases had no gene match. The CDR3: CASSLFQGASPEQYF. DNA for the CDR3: TGTGCCAGCAGCTTATTTCAGGGGGCTTCCCCCGAGCAGTACTTC.

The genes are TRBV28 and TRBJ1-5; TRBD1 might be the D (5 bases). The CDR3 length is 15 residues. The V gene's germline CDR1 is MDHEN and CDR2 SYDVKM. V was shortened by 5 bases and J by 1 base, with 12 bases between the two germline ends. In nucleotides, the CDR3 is TGTGCCAGCAGTCTACTCAGGGTAAGCAATCAGCCCCAGCATTTT. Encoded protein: CASSLLRVSNQPQHF.

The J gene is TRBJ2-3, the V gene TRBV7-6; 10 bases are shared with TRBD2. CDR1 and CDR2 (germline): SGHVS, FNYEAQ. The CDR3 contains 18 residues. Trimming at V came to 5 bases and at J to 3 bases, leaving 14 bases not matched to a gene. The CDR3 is CASSLDPTSGWATDTQYF. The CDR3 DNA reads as TGTGCCAGCAGCCTAGACCCGACTAGCGGGTGGGCTACAGATACGCAGTATTTT.

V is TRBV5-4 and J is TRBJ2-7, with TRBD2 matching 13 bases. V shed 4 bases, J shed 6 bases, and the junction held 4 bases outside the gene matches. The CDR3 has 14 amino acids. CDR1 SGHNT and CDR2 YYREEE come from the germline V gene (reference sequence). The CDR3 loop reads CASSPRLAGGEQYF. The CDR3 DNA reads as TGTGCCAGCAGCCCTCGACTAGCGGGAGGCGAGCAGTACTTC.

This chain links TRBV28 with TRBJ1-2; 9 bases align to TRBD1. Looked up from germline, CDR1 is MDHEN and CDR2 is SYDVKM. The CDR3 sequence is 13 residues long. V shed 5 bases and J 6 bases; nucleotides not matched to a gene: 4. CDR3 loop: CASSTQGAHGYTF. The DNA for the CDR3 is TGTGCCAGCAGTACACAGGGGGCGCATGGCTACACCTTC.

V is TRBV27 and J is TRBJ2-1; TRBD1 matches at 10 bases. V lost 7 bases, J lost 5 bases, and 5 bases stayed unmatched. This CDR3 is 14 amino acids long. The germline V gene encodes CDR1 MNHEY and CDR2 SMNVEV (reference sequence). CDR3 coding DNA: TGTGCCAGCATGCCGGGACAGGGGCACAATGAGCAGTTCTTC. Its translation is CASMPGQGHNEQFF.

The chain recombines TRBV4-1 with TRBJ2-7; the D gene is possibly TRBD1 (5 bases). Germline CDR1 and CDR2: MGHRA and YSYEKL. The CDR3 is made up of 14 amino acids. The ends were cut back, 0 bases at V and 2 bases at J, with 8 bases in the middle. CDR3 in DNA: TGCGCCAGCAGCCAAGACCAGGGTACCTACGAGCAGTACTTC. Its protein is CASSQDQGTYEQYF.

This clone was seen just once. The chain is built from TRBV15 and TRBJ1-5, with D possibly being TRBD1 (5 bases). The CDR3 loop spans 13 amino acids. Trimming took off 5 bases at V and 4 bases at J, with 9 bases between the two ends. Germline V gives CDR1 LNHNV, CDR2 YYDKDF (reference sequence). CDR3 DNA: TGTGCCACCAGCGGATACAGGAATCAGCCCCAGCATTTT. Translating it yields CATSGYRNQPQHF.

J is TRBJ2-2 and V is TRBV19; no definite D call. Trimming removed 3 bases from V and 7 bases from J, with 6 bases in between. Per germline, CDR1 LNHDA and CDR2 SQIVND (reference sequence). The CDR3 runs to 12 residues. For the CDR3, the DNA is TGTGCCAGTAGTATCTCGGTCGGGGAGCTGTTTTTT. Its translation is CASSISVGELFF.

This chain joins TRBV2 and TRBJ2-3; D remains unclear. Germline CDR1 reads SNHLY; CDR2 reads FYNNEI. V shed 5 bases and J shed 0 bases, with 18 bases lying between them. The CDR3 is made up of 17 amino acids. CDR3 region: CASSPLPYTTSTDTQYF. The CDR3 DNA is TGTGCCAGCAGTCCCTTACCCTATACTACTAGCACAGATACGCAGTATTTT.